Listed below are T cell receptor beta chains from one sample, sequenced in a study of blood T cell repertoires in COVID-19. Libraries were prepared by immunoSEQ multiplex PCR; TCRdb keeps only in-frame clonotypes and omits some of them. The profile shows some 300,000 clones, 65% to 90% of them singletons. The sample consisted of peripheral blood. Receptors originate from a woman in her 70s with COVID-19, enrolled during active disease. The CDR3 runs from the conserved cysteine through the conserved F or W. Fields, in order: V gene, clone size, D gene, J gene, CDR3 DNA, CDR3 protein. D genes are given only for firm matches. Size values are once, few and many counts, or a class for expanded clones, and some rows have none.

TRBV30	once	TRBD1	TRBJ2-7	TGTGCCTGGACCGGACAGGGGTCTTCCTACGAGCAGTACTTC	CAWTGQGSSYEQYF
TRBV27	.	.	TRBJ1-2	TGTGCCAGCAGACCGGGACTTAGGGATGGCTACACCTTC	CASRPGLRDGYTF
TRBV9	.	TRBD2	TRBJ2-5	TGTGCCAGCAGCGTAGGAGCGGGGGGCCTGGAGACCCAGTACTTC	CASSVGAGGLETQYF
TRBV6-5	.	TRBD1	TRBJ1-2	TGTGCCAGCAGTACCGGGACAGGGGTTTTCTATGGCTACACCTTC	CASSTGTGVFYGYTF
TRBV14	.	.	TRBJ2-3	TGTGCCAGCAGCCAAGGTCTTGTCGTCCCACGGGATACGCAGTATTTT	CASSQGLVVPRDTQYF
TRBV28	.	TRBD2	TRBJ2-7	TGTGCCAGCAGTTCCGGGGGGGCAATAGTTGAGCAGTACTTC	CASSSGGAIVEQYF
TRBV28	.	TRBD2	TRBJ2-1	TGTGCCAGCAACGTACTAGCGGGGGGGTACAATGAGCAGTTCTTC	CASNVLAGGYNEQFF
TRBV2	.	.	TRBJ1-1	TGTGCCAGCTCGGGGGACTTGAACACTGAAGCTTTCTTT	CASSGDLNTEAFF
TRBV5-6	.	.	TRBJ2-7	TGTGCCAGCAGCTTCCGGGACACCCCCTACGAGCAGTACTTC	CASSFRDTPYEQYF
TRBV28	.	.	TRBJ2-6	TGTGCCAGCAGTTCTAACCAATGGGCCCCAATCTCTGGGGCCAACGTCCTGACTTTC	CASSSNQWAPISGANVLTF
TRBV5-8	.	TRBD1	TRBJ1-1	TGTGCCAGCAGCTCCGACAGGGGTGATGCTTTCTTT	CASSSDRGDAFF
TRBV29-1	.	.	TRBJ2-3	TGCAGCGTTCGCGAAGATACGCAGTATTTT	CSVREDTQYF
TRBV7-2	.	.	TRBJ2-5	TGTGCCAGCAGCCCCGGGGTCGCCGGGGAGACCCAGTACTTC	CASSPGVAGETQYF
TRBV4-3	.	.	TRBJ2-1	TGCGCCAGCAGCCAAGGTACAGGAAGGGACAATGAGCAGTTCTTC	CASSQGTGRDNEQFF
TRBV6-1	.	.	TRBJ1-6	TGTGCCAGCAGTGAAGCGCGGTCGGCCTCACCCCTCCACTTT	CASSEARSASPLHF
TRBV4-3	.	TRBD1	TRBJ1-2	TGCGCCAGCAGCCAAGCTCTACAGGGGTTCCATGGCTACACCTTC	CASSQALQGFHGYTF
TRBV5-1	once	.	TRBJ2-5	TGCGCCAGCAGCCGATACCCGGGGGAGACCCAGTACTTC	CASSRYPGETQYF
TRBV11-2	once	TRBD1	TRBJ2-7	TGTGCCAGCAGCTCAGGACAGGGGAGGACTAACGAGCAGTACTTC	CASSSGQGRTNEQYF
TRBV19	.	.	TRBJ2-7	TGTGCCAGTAGTATGGACACCGGCTACGAGCAGTACTTC	CASSMDTGYEQYF
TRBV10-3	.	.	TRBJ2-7	TGTGCCATCAGTAAAACAGGGGGGGCCTACGAGCAGTACTTC	CAISKTGGAYEQYF
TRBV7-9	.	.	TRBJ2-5	TGTGCCAGCAGCTCGCAGGGGGGAGAGACCCAGTACTTC	CASSSQGGETQYF
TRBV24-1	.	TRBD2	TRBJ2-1	TGTGCCACCAGTGAAATGTGGGCGGGGGGAGACAATGAGCAGTTCTTC	CATSEMWAGGDNEQFF
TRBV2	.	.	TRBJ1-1	TGTGCCAGTTGGCGGGACGGGAACACTGAAGCTTTCTTT	CASWRDGNTEAFF
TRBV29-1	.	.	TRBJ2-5	TGCAGCGTTGAGGAGGGGGCGAAGGTCCAAGAGACCCAGTACTTC	CSVEEGAKVQETQYF
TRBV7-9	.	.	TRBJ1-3	TGTGCCAGCAGCCCCCAGACTCTAAACACCATATATTTT	CASSPQTLNTIYF
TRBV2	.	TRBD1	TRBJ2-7	TGTGCCGGGAGACAGGGGGGCTACGAGCAGTACTTC	CAGRQGGYEQYF
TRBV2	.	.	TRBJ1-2	TGTGCCAGCAGCGGGGACAACTATCCTAACTATGGCTACACCTTC	CASSGDNYPNYGYTF
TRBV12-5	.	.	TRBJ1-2	TGTGCTAGTGGTCCAGGGACGGGGGTTGAGTATGGCTACACCTTC	CASGPGTGVEYGYTF
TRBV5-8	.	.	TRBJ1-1	TGTGCCAGCAGCTTGTCAGGGAAGTCGAGGACTGAAGCTTTCTTT	CASSLSGKSRTEAFF
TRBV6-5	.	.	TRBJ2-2	TGTGCCAGCAGGGGGAGATGGGCCGGGGAGCTGTTTTTT	CASRGRWAGELFF
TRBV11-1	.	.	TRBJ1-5	TGTGCCAGCAGCTTAGCTCGCGGGACCCGACGGCAGCCCCAGCATTTT	CASSLARGTRRQPQHF
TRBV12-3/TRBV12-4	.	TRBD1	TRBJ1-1	TGTGCCAGTTGCCAGGGGGTGGCTAGGGAAGCTTTCTTT	CASCQGVAREAFF
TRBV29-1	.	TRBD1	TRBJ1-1	TGCAGCGTGACAGGGGGAGACACTGAAGCTTTCTTT	CSVTGGDTEAFF
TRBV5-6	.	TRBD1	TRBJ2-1	TGTGCCAGCAGCTCTGCAGGGGGCAGTGAGCAGTTCTTC	CASSSAGGSEQFF
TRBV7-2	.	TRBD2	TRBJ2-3	TGTGCCAGCAGCCAAAACCCACTAGCGGGGGGTACGCAGTATTTT	CASSQNPLAGGTQYF
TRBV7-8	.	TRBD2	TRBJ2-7	TGTGCCAGCAGCTCGGGACTAGCGGGGGTTCAAGGCGACGAGCAGTACTTC	CASSSGLAGVQGDEQYF
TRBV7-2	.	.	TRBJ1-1	TGTGCCAGCAGCACAACAGGGAGACTCACTGAAGCTTTCTTT	CASSTTGRLTEAFF
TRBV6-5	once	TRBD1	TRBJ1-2	TGTGCCAGCACCTCGGGACAGCATAACTATGGCTACACCTTC	CASTSGQHNYGYTF
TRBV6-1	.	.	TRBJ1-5	TGTGCCAGCAGTGCCCCCGGGTTCTATAGCAATCAGCCCCAGCATTTT	CASSAPGFYSNQPQHF
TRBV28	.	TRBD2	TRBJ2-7	TGTGCCAGCAGTTTCCCCTCCGGACTAGCCGACTACGAGCAGTACTTC	CASSFPSGLADYEQYF
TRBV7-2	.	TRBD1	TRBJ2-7	TGTGCCAGCAGCATTACCGGGACAGGGGTTTATGACGAGCAGTACTTC	CASSITGTGVYDEQYF
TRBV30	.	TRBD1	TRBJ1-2	TGTGCCGGATCCAGGGGGCTACGGGGCTACACCTTC	CAGSRGLRGYTF